This entry lists 21 T cell receptor beta chains sequenced from one sample in a study of breast tumors, draining lymph nodes, adjacent tissues (dated by TCRdb to the mid-2010s). The protocol used for the library was multiplex PCR. Sequencing used an Illumina HiSeq 2000. The raw public reads went through TCRdb reprocessing: fastp at Q25, MiXCR clone calling, in-frame beta chains kept. Rows merge per CDR3 protein into single entries with the most common DNA and genes. This sample holds 50,000 to 85,000 distinct CDR3 sequences; around two fifths were observed only once. In total, the top ten clones hold roughly 9% of the sample. Sequencing input: breast tumor tissue. The origin of the receptors is a female donor with breast cancer. Some clones in this sample may be carry-over from other donors' samples.

This clonotype occurred many times. The CDR3 DNA sequence: TGTGCCAGCAGCTTCCTGGACAGCCCTTATAATTCACCCCTCCACTTT. Translated, it gives CASSFLDSPYNSPLHF. This chain uses TRBV13 with TRBJ1-6; the D gene is possibly TRBD1 (6 bases). The V gene's germline CDR1 is PRHDT and CDR2 FYEKMQ (reference sequence). Deletions cut 3 bases from V and 4 bases from J, with 13 bases between. This CDR3 has 16 residues.

This chain links TRBV7-3 with TRBJ1-1, with unresolved D. This CDR3 contains 14 residues. Germline CDR1 is SGHTA and CDR2 is FQGTGA. Trimming removed 1 base at V and 4 bases at J, with 10 bases between. The CDR3, as DNA: TGTGCCAGCAGCTTAATGGGCGGTAGCACTGAAGCTTTCTTT. Its translation is CASSLMGGSTEAFF.

This clonotype was counted ten times or more. The rearrangement uses TRBV12-3 or TRBV12-4 and TRBJ2-7, with D unclear. Deletions cut 5 bases from V and 3 bases from J, with 11 bases between. This CDR3 region has 13 residues. The CDR3 spells CASSPLDGYEQYF. The DNA for the CDR3 is TGTGCCAGCAGTCCATTGGACGGCTACGAGCAGTACTTC.

In this sample, this clonotype turned up a few times. A clone one base away is much larger, so this may be a read error. This is likely a read error, given that the CDR3 carries no conserved phenylalanine or tryptophan at its end. This sequence joins TRBV19 and TRBJ1-5; D is ambiguous. V dropped 7 bases and J dropped 2 bases, with 18 bases sitting between them. The length of the CDR3 is 16 residues. Germline V gene sequence: CDR1 LNHDA, CDR2 SQIVND (reference sequence). This CDR3 reads CASTIRGRAGNQPQHS. CDR3 in DNA: TGTGCCAGTACGATACGGGGTAGAGCGGGCAATCAGCCCCAGCATTCT.

This chain joins TRBV10-3 and TRBJ1-6; TRBD1 matches 9 bases. Germline values: CDR1 ENHRY, CDR2 SYGVKD. The CDR3 contains 17 residues. With V trimmed by 7 bases and J by 3 bases, 10 bases remained unmatched. This chain's CDR3 is CAINDRGDLLYNSPLHF. DNA for the CDR3: TGTGCCATCAACGACAGGGGGGATCTCCTCTATAATTCACCCCTCCACTTT.

The genes are TRBV2 and TRBJ1-2; no clear D gene. Germline V lookup: CDR1 SNHLY, CDR2 FYNNEI. CDR3 length: 12 amino acids. V lost 6 bases, J lost 9 bases, and 14 bases lay in between. CDR3 loop: CASRETLTSYTF. CDR3 bases: TGTGCCAGCAGAGAGACCTTGACGAGCTACACCTTC.

This clonotype was recorded at least ten times. A much larger clone differs by one base, so this may be a read error. The V and J genes are TRBV20-1 and TRBJ1-5, with 7 bases aligning to TRBD1. Germline loops: CDR1 DFQATT, CDR2 SNEGSKA (reference sequence). This CDR3 spans 16 amino acids. The J segment lost 5 bases and the V segment lost 0 bases, leaving 10 bases of the junction unmatched. CDR3 coding DNA: TGCAGTGCTAGAGATGGACAGGCCCTCACATATCAGCCCCAGCATTTT. Its translation is CSARDGQALTYQPQHF.

This rearrangement joins TRBV7-9 to TRBJ2-3; 14 bases fit TRBD2. Germline trimming cut 5 bases from V and 0 bases from J; bases unmatched to any gene: 4. There are 17 residues in the CDR3. Germline V gene sequence: CDR1 SEHNR, CDR2 FQNEAQ (reference sequence). CDR3 residues: CASSPGLAGGSTDTQYF. The CDR3 nucleotides read TGTGCCAGCAGCCCCGGACTAGCGGGGGGTAGCACAGATACGCAGTATTTT.

In this sample, this clonotype turned up a few times. This clone may be a read error of a much larger clone one base away. The chain employs TRBV20-1 and TRBJ2-1; 9 nucleotides align to TRBD2. V lost 6 bases and J lost 8; bases outside the gene matches: 14. Per the germline V gene, CDR1 is DFQATT and CDR2 is SNEGSKA (reference sequence). The CDR3 has 15 residues. This chain's CDR3 is CSAAGAGGPAYEQFF. The CDR3 coding sequence is TGCAGTGCGGCAGGGGCGGGAGGGCCGGCGTATGAGCAGTTCTTC.

This clonotype was seen at least ten times. The V gene is TRBV5-4, the J gene TRBJ2-3; D gene ambiguous. V lost 2 bases and J 3 bases, leaving 10 bases between the germline ends. CDR1 is SGHNT and CDR2 is YYREEE in the germline V gene (reference sequence). The CDR3 extends over 14 amino acids. The CDR3 DNA is TGTGCCAGCAGCTTTGGTGGGATTACAGATACGCAGTATTTT. Protein product: CASSFGGITDTQYF.

This clonotype was seen many times. J is TRBJ2-5 and V is TRBV12-3 or TRBV12-4; 9 bases fit TRBD1. V was clipped by 5 bases and J by 7 bases; unmatched bases: 8. The CDR3 runs 14 residues. CDR3: CASSRRTGEGTQYF. In nucleotides, the CDR3 is TGTGCCAGCAGTCGGCGGACAGGGGAGGGGACCCAGTACTTC.

For this clonotype: The junction shows a germline mismatch at one end, possibly a read error. The V gene is TRBV7-8, the J gene TRBJ2-2; 9 positions match TRBD2. In germline, CDR1 is SGHVS, CDR2 FQNEAQ. The CDR3 consists of 11 residues. In nucleotides, the CDR3 is TGTGCCAGCAGTCGTAGCGGGGGGCTGTTTTTT. Translation: CASSRSGGLFF. The variable domain in full, with the rest retrieved from reference TRBV7-8 and TRBJ2-2, is GAGVSQSPRYKVAKRGQDVALRCDPISGHVSLFWYQQALGQGPEFLTYFQNEAQLDKSGLPSDRFFAERPEGSVSTLKIQRTQQEDSAVYLCASSRSGGLFFGEGSRLTVL.

J is TRBJ1-5 and V is TRBV2; D possibly corresponds to TRBD1 (6 bases). From germline, CDR1 is SNHLY and CDR2 FYNNEI. The CDR3 sequence is 14 residues long. The V gene lost 8 bases and the J gene lost 3 bases, with 14 bases spanning the gap. Here the CDR3 DNA reads TGTGCCAGCTGGGGGGGCAGCCCCAATCAGCCCCAGCATTTT. It translates to CASWGGSPNQPQHF. Together with reference TRBV2 and TRBJ1-5, the CDR3 gives the full variable domain: EPEVTQTPSHQVTQMGQEVILRCVPISNHLYFYWYRQILGQKVEFLVSFYNNEISEKSEIFDDQFSVERPDGSNFTLKIRSTKLEDSAMYFCASWGGSPNQPQHFGDGTRLSIL.

This clonotype was counted many times. The chain couples TRBV10-3 to TRBJ2-3; 12 bases map to TRBD2. This CDR3 has 16 residues. Germline CDR1 and CDR2: ENHRY and SYGVKD. The V and J ends lost 6 bases and 4 bases, in that order; junction bases with no gene match: 8. CDR3 nucleotide sequence: TGTGCCATCAGGATCTCTAGCGGGAGGGCCTCAGATACGCAGTATTTT. Protein sequence: CAIRISSGRASDTQYF.

This clonotype has ten or more counts. The chain has TRBV10-3 and TRBJ1-5; 9 nucleotides line up with TRBD1. The germline CDR1 and CDR2 sequences are ENHRY and SYGVKD. J lost 1 base, V lost 6 bases, and 7 bases had no gene match. This CDR3 is built from 16 residues. The CDR3 DNA reads as TGTGCCATCAGCTCTTCGGACAGGGGAAGCAATCAGCCCCAGCATTTT. This sequence encodes CAISSSDRGSNQPQHF.

This clonotype occurred many times. The chain recombines TRBV11-3 with TRBJ2-1; no clear D. The V gene's germline CDR1 is SGHNT and CDR2 YENEEA. CDR3 length equals 14 residues. Trimming cost V 1 base and J 7 bases, with 11 bases left between them. The CDR3, as DNA: TGTGCCAGCAGCTTAGCCTACGTGGCGAATGAGCAGTTCTTC. This sequence encodes CASSLAYVANEQFF.

This clonotype was picked up many times. The rearrangement uses TRBV12-3 or TRBV12-4 and TRBJ2-1, with 10 nucleotides matching TRBD1. Trimming cost V 7 bases and J 0 bases; bases outside gene matches: 12. CDR3 length equals 18 residues. The CDR3 here is CASTPGTGVFSSYNEQFF. CDR3 sequence (DNA): TGTGCCAGCACCCCCGGGACAGGGGTTTTTAGCTCCTACAATGAGCAGTTCTTC.

This clonotype came up many times. V is TRBV19 and J is TRBJ1-3, with D possibly TRBD1 on 6 matching bases. The CDR3 runs to 15 residues. The germline V gene has CDR1 LNHDA and CDR2 SQIVND (reference sequence). V was pared by 7 bases and J by 1 base, with 14 bases between. CDR3 amino acids: CASTLTGHSGNTIYF. The CDR3 region has the DNA TGTGCCAGTACCCTGACGGGACATTCTGGAAACACCATATATTTT.

This clonotype was counted at least ten times. The V and J genes are TRBV6-1 and TRBJ2-5; a possible D gene is TRBD2 (5 bases). There are 15 residues in the CDR3. Between the trimmed V and J ends, which lost 6 bases and 5 bases, there was a span of 19 bases. CDR1 is MNHNS and CDR2 is SASEGT in the germline V gene. The CDR3 DNA is TGTGCCAGCAGCCTTACCATCGGGGTGTGGGAGACCCAGTACTTC. Amino acids: CASSLTIGVWETQYF.

This clonotype was found many times. V usage is TRBV20-1 and J usage is TRBJ1-6, with 7 bases that match TRBD1. This CDR3 has 18 amino acids. V lost 3 bases to trimming and J lost 0 bases; unmatched junction nucleotides: 11. In germline, CDR1 is DFQATT, CDR2 SNEGSKA (reference sequence). CDR3 protein: CSASGVRGLDSYNSPLHF. The DNA of the CDR3 is TGCAGTGCTAGTGGTGTCAGGGGGTTGGACTCCTATAATTCACCCCTCCACTTT.

This clonotype came up many times. The chain uses TRBV24-1 and TRBJ2-1; 8 bases line up with TRBD2. The J segment lost 8 bases and the V segment lost 2 bases, leaving 7 bases of the junction unmatched. Per germline, CDR1 KGHDR and CDR2 SFDVKD. The CDR3 runs 15 residues. The DNA for the CDR3 is TGTGCCACCAGTGATTCCGGGACTAGACCGTATGAGCAGTTCTTC. This translates into CATSDSGTRPYEQFF.